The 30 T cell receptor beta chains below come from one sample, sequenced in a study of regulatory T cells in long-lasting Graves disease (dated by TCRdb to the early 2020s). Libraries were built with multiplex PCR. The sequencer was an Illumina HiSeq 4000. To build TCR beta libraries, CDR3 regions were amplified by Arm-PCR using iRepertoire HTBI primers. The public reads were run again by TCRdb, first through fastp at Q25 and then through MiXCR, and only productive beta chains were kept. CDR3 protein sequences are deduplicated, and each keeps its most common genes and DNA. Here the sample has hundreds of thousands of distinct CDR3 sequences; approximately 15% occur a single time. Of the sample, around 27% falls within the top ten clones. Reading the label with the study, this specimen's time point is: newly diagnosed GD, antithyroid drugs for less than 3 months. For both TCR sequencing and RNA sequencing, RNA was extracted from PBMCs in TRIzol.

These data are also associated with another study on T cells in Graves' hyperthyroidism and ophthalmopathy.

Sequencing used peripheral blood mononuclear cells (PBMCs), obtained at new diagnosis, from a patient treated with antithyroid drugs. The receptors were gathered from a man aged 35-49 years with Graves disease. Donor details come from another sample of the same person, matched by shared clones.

The CDR3 DNA reads as TGTGCCAGCAGCCAAGATGGCACCACCGGGGAGCTGTTTTTT. Translating it yields CASSQDGTTGELFF. The chain carries TRBV4-2 and TRBJ2-2; D uncertain. Trimming shortened V by 0 bases and J by 4 bases, and 6 bases separated the two germline ends. CDR1 is LGHNA, CDR2 YNFKEQ, per germline. The CDR3 contains 14 residues.

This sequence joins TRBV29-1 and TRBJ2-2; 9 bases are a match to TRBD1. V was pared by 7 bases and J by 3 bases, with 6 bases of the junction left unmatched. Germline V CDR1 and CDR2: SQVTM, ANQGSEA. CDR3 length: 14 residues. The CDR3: CSARTGVDTGELFF. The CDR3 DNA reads TGCAGCGCCCGGACAGGGGTTGACACCGGGGAGCTGTTTTTT.

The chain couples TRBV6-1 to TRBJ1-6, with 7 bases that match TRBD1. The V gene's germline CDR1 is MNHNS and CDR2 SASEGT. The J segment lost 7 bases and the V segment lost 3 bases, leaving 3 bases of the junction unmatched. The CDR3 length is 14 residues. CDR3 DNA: TGTGCCAGCAGTGACGAGACAGGGAATTCACCCCTCCACTTT. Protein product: CASSDETGNSPLHF.

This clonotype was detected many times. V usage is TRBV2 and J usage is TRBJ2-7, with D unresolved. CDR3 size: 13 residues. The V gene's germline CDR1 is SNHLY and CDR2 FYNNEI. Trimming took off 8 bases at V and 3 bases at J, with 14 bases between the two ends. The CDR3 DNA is TGTGCCAGCTCTAGAGAGCATCTCTACGAGCAGTACTTC. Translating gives CASSREHLYEQYF.

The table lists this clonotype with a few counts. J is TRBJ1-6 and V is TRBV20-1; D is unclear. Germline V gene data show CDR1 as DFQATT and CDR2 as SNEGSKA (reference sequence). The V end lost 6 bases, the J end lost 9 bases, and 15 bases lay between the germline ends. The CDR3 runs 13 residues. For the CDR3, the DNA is TGCAGTGCCTCTAGAGGCGGCCGTTCACCCCTCCACTTT. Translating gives CSASRGGRSPLHF.

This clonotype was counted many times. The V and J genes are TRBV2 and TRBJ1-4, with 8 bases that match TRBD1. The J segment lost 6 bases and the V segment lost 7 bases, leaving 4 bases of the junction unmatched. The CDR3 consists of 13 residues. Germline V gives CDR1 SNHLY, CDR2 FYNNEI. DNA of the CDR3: TGTGCCAGCACCCGGGACAGGCATGAAAAACTGTTTTTT. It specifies CASTRDRHEKLFF.

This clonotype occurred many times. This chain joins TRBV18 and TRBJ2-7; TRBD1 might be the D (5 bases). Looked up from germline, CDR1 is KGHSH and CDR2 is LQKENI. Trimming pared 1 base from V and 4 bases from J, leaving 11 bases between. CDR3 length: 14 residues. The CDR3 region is CASSPQGLGYEQYF. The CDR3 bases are TGTGCCAGCTCACCACAGGGGCTCGGATACGAGCAGTACTTC.

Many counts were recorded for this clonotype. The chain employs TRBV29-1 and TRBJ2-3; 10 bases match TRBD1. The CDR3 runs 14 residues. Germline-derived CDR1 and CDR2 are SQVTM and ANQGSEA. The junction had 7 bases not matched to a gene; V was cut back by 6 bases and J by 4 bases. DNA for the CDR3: TGCAGCGTGGTAGACAGGGGGCGCGCAGATACGCAGTATTTT. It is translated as CSVVDRGRADTQYF.

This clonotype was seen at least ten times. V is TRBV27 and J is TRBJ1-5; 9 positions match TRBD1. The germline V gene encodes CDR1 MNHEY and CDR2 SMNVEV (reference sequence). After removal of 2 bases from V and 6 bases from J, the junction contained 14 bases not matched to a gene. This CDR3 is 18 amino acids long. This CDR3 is CASSLTSPGTGSFQPQHF. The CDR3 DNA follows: TGTGCCAGCAGTTTAACAAGCCCGGGGACAGGGAGCTTTCAGCCCCAGCATTTT.

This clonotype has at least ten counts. The CDR3 DNA sequence: TGCAGTGCTAGAGGGGGCTACGAGCAGTACTTC. Encoded protein: CSARGGYEQYF. The rearrangement joins TRBV20-1 to TRBJ2-7; D unresolved. Germline V gene lookup returns CDR1 DFQATT and CDR2 SNEGSKA (reference sequence). The CDR3 covers 11 residues. The germline V and J ends were trimmed by 1 base and 3 bases, with 4 bases remaining between them.

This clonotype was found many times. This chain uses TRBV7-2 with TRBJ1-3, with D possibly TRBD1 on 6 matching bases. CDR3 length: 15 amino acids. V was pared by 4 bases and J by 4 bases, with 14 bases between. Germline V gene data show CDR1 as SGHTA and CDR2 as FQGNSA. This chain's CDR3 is CASSSFTGGGNTIYF. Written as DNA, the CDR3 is TGTGCCAGCAGCTCCTTCACCGGGGGCGGAAACACCATATATTTT.

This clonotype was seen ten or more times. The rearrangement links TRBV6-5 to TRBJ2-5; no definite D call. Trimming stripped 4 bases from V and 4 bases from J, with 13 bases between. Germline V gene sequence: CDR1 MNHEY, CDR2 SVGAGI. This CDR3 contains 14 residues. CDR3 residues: CASSFGRFGETQYF. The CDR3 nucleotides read TGTGCCAGCAGTTTTGGTCGTTTCGGAGAGACCCAGTACTTC.

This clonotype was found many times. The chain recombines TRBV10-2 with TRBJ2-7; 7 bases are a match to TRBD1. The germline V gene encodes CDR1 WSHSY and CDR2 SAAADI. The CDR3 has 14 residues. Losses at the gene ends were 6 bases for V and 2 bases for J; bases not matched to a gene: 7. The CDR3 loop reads CASREPGQTYEQYF. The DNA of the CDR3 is TGCGCCAGCAGAGAGCCGGGACAGACCTACGAGCAGTACTTC.

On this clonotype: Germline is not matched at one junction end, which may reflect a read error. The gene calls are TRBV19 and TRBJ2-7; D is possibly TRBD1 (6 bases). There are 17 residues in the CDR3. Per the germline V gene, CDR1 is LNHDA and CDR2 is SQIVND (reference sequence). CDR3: CASSTLAGMTGNYERYF. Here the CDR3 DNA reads TGTGCCAGTAGTACCCTCGCCGGAATGACAGGCAACTACGAGCGGTACTTC.

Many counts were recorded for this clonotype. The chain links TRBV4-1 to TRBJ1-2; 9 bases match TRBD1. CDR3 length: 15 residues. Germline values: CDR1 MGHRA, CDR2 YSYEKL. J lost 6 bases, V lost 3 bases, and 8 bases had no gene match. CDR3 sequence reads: CASSQQSGQGHGYTF. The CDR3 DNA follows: TGCGCCAGCAGCCAGCAGTCGGGACAGGGACATGGCTACACCTTC.

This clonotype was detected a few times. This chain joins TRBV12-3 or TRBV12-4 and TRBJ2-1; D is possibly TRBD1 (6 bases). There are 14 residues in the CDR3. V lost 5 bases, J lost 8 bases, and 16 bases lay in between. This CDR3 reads CASSPNRRGDEQFF. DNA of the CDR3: TGTGCCAGCAGTCCCAACCGCAGGGGAGATGAGCAGTTCTTC.

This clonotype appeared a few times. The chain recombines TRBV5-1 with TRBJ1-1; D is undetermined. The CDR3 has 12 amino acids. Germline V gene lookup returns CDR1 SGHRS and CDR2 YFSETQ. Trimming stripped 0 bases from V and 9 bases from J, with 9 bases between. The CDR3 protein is CASSLGFRKAFF. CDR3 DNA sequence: TGCGCCAGCAGCTTGGGTTTCAGGAAAGCTTTCTTT.

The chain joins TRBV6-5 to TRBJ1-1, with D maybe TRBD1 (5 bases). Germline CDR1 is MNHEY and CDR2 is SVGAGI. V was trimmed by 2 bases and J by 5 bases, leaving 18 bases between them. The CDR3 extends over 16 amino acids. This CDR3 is CASSYGPKGWFTEAFF. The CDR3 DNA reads TGTGCCAGCAGTTACGGCCCGAAGGGGTGGTTTACTGAAGCTTTCTTT.

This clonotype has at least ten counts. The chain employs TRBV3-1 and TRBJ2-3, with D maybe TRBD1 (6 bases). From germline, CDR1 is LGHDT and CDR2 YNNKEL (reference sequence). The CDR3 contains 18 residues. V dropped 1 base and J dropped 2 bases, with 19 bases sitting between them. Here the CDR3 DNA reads TGTGCCAGCAGCCAAGGGTTAAGGGGGACGATAATCACAGATACGCAGTATTTT. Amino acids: CASSQGLRGTIITDTQYF.

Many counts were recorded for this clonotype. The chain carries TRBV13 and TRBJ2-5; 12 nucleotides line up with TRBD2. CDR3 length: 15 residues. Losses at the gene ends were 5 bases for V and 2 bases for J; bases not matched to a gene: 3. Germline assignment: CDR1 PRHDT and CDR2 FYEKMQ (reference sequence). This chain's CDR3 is CASSLAGGRQETQYF. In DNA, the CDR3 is TGTGCCAGCAGCCTAGCGGGGGGGCGGCAAGAGACCCAGTACTTC.

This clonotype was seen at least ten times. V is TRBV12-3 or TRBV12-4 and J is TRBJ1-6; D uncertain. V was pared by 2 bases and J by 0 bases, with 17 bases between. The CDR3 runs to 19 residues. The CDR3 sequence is CASSLRALLQSSYNSPLHF. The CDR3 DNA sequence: TGTGCCAGCAGTTTAAGGGCCCTACTACAAAGCTCCTATAATTCACCCCTCCACTTT.

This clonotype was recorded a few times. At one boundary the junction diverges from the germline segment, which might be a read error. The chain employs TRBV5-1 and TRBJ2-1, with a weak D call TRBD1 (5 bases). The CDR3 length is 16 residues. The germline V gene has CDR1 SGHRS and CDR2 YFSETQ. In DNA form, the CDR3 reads TGCGCCAGCAGCTTGGTTGGGGCCACATCCTACAATGAGCAGCTCTTC. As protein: CASSLVGATSYNEQLF. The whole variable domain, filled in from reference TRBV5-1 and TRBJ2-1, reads KAGVTQTPRYLIKTRGQQVTLSCSPISGHRSVSWYQQTPGQGLQFLFEYFSETQRNKGNFPGRFSGRQFSNSRSEMNVSTLELGDSALYLCASSLVGATSYNEQLFGPGTRLTVL.

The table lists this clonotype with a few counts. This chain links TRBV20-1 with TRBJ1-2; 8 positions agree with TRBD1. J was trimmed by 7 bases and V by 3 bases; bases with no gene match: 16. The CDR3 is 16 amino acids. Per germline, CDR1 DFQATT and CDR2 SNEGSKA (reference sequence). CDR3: CSASALDREFSRGYTF. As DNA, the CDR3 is TGCAGTGCTAGTGCTTTGGACAGGGAGTTTTCGCGTGGCTACACCTTC.

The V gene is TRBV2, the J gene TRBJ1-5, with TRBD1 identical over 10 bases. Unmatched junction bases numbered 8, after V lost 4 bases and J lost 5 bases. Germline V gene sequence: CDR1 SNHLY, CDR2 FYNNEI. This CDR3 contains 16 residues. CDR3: CASSGSGQGRHQPQHF. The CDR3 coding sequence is TGTGCCAGCAGTGGATCGGGACAGGGGAGGCATCAGCCCCAGCATTTT.

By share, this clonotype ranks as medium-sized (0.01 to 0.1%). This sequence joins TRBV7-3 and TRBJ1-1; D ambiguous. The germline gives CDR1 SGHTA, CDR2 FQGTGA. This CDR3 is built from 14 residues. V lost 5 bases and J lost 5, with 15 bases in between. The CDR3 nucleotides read TGTGCCAGCAGCCTGTCCGGTGGTAGGACTGAAGCTTTCTTT. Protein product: CASSLSGGRTEAFF.

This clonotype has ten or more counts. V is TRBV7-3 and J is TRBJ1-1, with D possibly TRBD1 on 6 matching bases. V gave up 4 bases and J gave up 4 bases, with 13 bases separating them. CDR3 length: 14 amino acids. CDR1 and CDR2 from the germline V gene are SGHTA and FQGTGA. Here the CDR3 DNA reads TGTGCCAGCAGCTGGGGAGGGGGGGCCACTGAAGCTTTCTTT. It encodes CASSWGGGATEAFF. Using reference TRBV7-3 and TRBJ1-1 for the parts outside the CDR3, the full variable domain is GAGVSQTPSNKVTEKGKYVELRCDPISGHTALYWYRQSLGQGPEFLIYFQGTGAADDSGLPNDRFFAVRPEGSVSTLKIQRTERGDSAVYLCASSWGGGATEAFFGQGTRLTVV.

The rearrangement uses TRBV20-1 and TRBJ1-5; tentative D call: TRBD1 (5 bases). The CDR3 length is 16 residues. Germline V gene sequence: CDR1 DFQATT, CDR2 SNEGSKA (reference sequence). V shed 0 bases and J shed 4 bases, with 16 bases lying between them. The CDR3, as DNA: TGCAGTGCTAGAGATCGGGAGGACACCGAAAATCAGCCCCAGCATTTT. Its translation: CSARDREDTENQPQHF.

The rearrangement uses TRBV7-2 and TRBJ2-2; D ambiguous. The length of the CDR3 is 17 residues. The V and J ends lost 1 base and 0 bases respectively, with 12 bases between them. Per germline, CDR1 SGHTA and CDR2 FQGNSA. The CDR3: CASSLVAGPTNTGELFF. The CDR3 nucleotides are TGTGCCAGCAGCTTAGTAGCTGGACCGACGAACACCGGGGAGCTGTTTTTT.

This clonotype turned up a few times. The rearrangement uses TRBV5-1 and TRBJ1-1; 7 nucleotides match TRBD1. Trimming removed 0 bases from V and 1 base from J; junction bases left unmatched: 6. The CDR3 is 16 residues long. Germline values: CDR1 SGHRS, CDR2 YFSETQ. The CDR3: CASSLALTGANTEAFF. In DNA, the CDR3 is TGCGCCAGCAGCTTGGCCCTAACAGGGGCGAACACTGAAGCTTTCTTT.

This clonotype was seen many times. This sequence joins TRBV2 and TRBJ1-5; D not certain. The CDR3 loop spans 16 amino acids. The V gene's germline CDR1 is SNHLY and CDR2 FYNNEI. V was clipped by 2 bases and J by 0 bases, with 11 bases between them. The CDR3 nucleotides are TGTGCCAGCAGTGAAAGGCCGGGTGGTAGCAATCAGCCCCAGCATTTT. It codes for CASSERPGGSNQPQHF.